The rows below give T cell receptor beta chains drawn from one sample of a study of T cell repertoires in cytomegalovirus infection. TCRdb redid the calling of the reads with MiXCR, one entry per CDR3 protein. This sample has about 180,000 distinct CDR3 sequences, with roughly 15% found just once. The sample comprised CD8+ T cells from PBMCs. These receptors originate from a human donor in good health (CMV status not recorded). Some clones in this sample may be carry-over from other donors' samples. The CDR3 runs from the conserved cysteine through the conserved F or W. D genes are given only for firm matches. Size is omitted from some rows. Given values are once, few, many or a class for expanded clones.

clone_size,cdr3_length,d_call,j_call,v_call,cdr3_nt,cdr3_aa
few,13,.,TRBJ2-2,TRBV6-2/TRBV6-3,TGTGCCAGCAGTTACCTCAGAACCGGGGAGCTGTTTTTT,CASSYLRTGELFF
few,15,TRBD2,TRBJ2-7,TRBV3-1,TGTGCCAGCAGCCACCGGGGACTAGCAATCTACGAGCAGTACTTC,CASSHRGLAIYEQYF
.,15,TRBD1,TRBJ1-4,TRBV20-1,TGCAGTGTATGGGACAGGGCCGCAACTAATGAAAAACTGTTTTTT,CSVWDRAATNEKLFF
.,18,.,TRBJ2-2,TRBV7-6,TGTGCCAGCAGCTTAGGTCCAATACAGATAGTATCTACCGGGGAGCTGTTTTTT,CASSLGPIQIVSTGELFF
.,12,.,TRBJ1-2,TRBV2,TGTGCCAGAACCTTGGACGGCTATGGCTACACCTTC,CARTLDGYGYTF
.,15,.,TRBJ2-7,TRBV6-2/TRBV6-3,TGTGCCAGCAGTTACTCGGGCAGTTTGGGGTACGAGCAGTACTTC,CASSYSGSLGYEQYF
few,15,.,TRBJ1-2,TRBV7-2,TGTGCCAGCAGCCTTCTGAGGGAAGGCCAGGATGGCTACACCTTC,CASSLLREGQDGYTF
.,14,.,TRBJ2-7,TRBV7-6,TGTGCCAGCAGCTTAGCGTTGGAAAGATATGAGCAGTACTTC,CASSLALERYEQYF
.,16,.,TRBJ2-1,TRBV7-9,TGTGCCAGCAGCTTACCGGTGACAGATACCTACAATGAGCAGTTCTTC,CASSLPVTDTYNEQFF
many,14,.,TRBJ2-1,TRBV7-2,TGTGCCAGCAGCCCTAGCGTCCCCTACAATGAGCAGTTCTTC,CASSPSVPYNEQFF
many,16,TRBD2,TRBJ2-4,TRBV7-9,TGTGCCAGCTCGGGGGGTCAGGCTCTCGCCAAAAACATTCAGTACTTC,CASSGGQALAKNIQYF
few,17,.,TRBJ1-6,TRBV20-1,TGCAGTGCTAGAGATCGAGGGTCTAGCTCCTATAATTCACCCCTCCACTTT,CSARDRGSSSYNSPLHF
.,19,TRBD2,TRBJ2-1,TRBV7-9,TGTGCCAGCAGCTTACGGGCTTCTAGCGGGGGATCCTCCTACAATGAGCAGTTCTTC,CASSLRASSGGSSYNEQFF
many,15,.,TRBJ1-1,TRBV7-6,TGTGCCAGCAGCTTAGTGCCAGGGATGAACACTGAAGCTTTCTTT,CASSLVPGMNTEAFF
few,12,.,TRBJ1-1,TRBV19,TGTGCCAGCCGAATAGGAGGGGCTGAAGCTTTCTTT,CASRIGGAEAFF
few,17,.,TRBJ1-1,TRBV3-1,TGTGCCAGCAGCCAAGTTTGGAGGGATGTGATGAACACTGAAGCTTTCTTT,CASSQVWRDVMNTEAFF
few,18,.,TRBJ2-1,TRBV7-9,TGTGCCAGCAGTGGTAGTAAGCCAATAGCGGTGAAGGAAAATGAGCAGTTCTTC,CASSGSKPIAVKENEQFF
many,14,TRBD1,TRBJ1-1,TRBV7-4,TGTGCCAGCAGCCCCGGACAGGTACGGACTGAAGCTTTCTTT,CASSPGQVRTEAFF
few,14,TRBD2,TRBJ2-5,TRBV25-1,TGTGCCAGCAGTCGGACTAGCGTTCAAGAGACCCAGTACTTC,CASSRTSVQETQYF
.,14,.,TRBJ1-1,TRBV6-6,TGTGCCAGCAGTTACAAGACAGTGAACACTGAAGCTTTCTTT,CASSYKTVNTEAFF
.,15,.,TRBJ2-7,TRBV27,TGTGCCAGCAGTTTATCGTGGGGACGATTGGACGAGCAGTACTTC,CASSLSWGRLDEQYF
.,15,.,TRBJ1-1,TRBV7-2,TGTGCCAGCACCCCATTGTCAGGGGTATGGACTGAAGCTTTCTTT,CASTPLSGVWTEAFF
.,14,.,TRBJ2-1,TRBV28,TGTGCCAGCAGTTTAGGCCTTTCGGGGAATGAGCAGTTCTTC,CASSLGLSGNEQFF
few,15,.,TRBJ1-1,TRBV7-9,TGTGCCAGCAGCTCCTTTCCAGGGTTATCCACTGAAGCTTTCTTT,CASSSFPGLSTEAFF
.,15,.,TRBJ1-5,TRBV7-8,TGTGCCAGCAGCTACCTCCAGGGAAAAAATCAGCCCCAGCATTTT,CASSYLQGKNQPQHF
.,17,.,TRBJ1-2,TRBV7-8,TGTGCCAGCAGCTTAGCGGGGGCCGCGGTAACTAACTATGGCTACACCTTC,CASSLAGAAVTNYGYTF
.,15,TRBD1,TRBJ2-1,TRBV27,TGTGCCAGCGGACTGGGACAGGGTGTCCACAATGAGCAGTTCTTC,CASGLGQGVHNEQFF
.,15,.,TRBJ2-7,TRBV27,TGTGCCAGCAGTGCGAAGCCGGGACGGATGTACGAGCAGTACTTC,CASSAKPGRMYEQYF
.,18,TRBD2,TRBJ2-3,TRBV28,TGTGCCATCCTAACCCCGGGACTAGCGGGGGGGGGCACAGATACGCAGTATTTT,CAILTPGLAGGGTDTQYF
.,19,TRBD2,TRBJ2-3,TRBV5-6,TGTGCCAGCAGCCACCCCTGGAGGGGCGGGGGGGCCTCCCCAGATACGCAGTATTTT,CASSHPWRGGGASPDTQYF
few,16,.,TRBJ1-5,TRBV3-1,TGTGCCAGCAGCCAAGAGCCCCCGTCGGGCAATCAGCCCCAGCATTTT,CASSQEPPSGNQPQHF
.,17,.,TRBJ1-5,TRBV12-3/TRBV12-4,TGTGCCAGCAGTGAAACAGGGTTTAGCTACGGCAATCAGCCCCAGCATTTT,CASSETGFSYGNQPQHF
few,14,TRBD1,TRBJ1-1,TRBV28,TGTGCCAGCAGTTCCTGGACAGGGTACACTGAAGCTTTCTTT,CASSSWTGYTEAFF